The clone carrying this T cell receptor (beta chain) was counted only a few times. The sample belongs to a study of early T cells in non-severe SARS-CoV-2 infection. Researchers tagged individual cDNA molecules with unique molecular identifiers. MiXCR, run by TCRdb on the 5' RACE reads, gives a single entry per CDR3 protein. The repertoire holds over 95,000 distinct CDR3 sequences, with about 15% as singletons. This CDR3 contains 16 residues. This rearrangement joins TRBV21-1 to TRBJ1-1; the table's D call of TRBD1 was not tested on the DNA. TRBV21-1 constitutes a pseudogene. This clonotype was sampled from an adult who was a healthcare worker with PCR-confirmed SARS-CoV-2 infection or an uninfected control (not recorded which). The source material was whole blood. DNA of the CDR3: TGTGCCAGCAGCAAAAGGGACAGGGGGATGAACACTGAAGCTTTCTTT. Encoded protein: CASSKRDRGMNTEAFF.